The 21 T cell receptor beta chains below all came from one sample that was sequenced in a study of T cell responses to AZD1222 COVID-19 vaccine. Produced via immunoSEQ multiplex PCR; TCRdb's table is partial and in-frame only. The sample lists under 150,000 clones; about 90% were seen once. The specimen was peripheral blood, collected on day 0 of AZD1222 vaccination. These receptors all come from an adult in good health.

This chain uses TRBV7-8 with TRBJ1-3; D is possibly TRBD1 (5 bases). V shed 3 bases and J shed 0 bases, with 12 bases lying between them. CDR1 is SGHVS and CDR2 is FQNEAQ in the germline V gene. This CDR3 region has 16 residues. The CDR3 DNA follows: TGTGCCAGCAGCTTTTTCGGGGCAGGCTCTGGAAACACCATATATTTT. This encodes CASSFFGAGSGNTIYF.

V and J are TRBV5-8 and TRBJ2-1; TRBD1 matches 10 bases. CDR1 and CDR2 (germline): SGHTS, YDEGEE. Trimming removed 1 base from V and 9 bases from J; junction bases left unmatched: 4. The CDR3 consists of 14 residues. CDR3 amino acids: CASSLRTGGGEQFF. In nucleotides, the CDR3 is TGTGCCAGCAGCTTGAGGACAGGGGGAGGTGAGCAGTTCTTC.

The gene calls are TRBV19 and TRBJ2-1, with TRBD2 as a possible D gene (6 bases). Trimming stripped 1 base from V and 5 bases from J, with 15 bases between. This CDR3 is 16 amino acids long. CDR1 is LNHDA, CDR2 SQIVND, per germline (reference sequence). The CDR3 DNA follows: TGTGCCAGTAGTATAGCCCCTCTTGCGGGGAACAATGAGCAGTTCTTC. Protein product: CASSIAPLAGNNEQFF.

The chain recombines TRBV5-1 with TRBJ1-1; no firm D call. Germline values: CDR1 SGHRS, CDR2 YFSETQ. Trimming took 0 bases from V and 5 from J, leaving 5 bases between them. CDR3 length: 12 amino acids. The CDR3 loop is CASSLEGTEAFF. The DNA for the CDR3 is TGCGCCAGCAGCTTGGAAGGTACTGAAGCTTTCTTT.

The chain uses TRBV11-2 and TRBJ1-1; no clear D. The ends were cut back, 3 bases at V and 0 bases at J, with 8 bases in the middle. The germline V gene has CDR1 SGHAT and CDR2 FQNNGV. The CDR3 has 14 residues. CDR3 nucleotides: TGTGCCAGCAGCTTCGCCAGCATGAACACTGAAGCTTTCTTT. Translation: CASSFASMNTEAFF.

The chain links TRBV11-1 to TRBJ2-7; 7 nucleotides line up with TRBD1. The CDR3 extends over 16 amino acids. CDR1 and CDR2 (germline): SGHAT, FQDESV (reference sequence). Unmatched junction bases numbered 9, after V lost 3 bases and J lost 1 base. The CDR3 nucleotides read TGTGCCAGCAGCTTTCGAACCAGGGACAGATCCTACGAGCAGTACTTC. It encodes CASSFRTRDRSYEQYF.

The chain combines TRBV6-2 or TRBV6-3 with TRBJ1-2; D perhaps matches TRBD1 (5 bases). The CDR3 extends over 17 amino acids. From germline, CDR1 is MNHEY and CDR2 SVGEGT. Trimming removed 4 bases at V and 2 bases at J, with 20 bases between. The CDR3 sequence: CASSSGPTGRRNYGYTF. CDR3 nucleotides: TGTGCCAGCAGTTCCGGGCCCACAGGACGCCGCAACTATGGCTACACCTTC.

This sequence joins TRBV7-2 and TRBJ1-4; 8 bases fit TRBD1. This CDR3 has 15 residues. Unmatched junction bases numbered 5, after V lost 1 base and J lost 7 bases. Germline lookup yields CDR1 SGHTA and CDR2 FQGNSA. The CDR3 region is CASSLVPGTGEKLFF. CDR3 sequence (DNA): TGTGCCAGCAGCTTAGTGCCTGGGACAGGTGAAAAACTGTTTTTT. Variable domain in full (rest from reference TRBV7-2 and TRBJ1-4): GAGVSQSPSNKVTEKGKDVELRCDPISGHTALYWYRQSLGQGLEFLIYFQGNSAPDKSGLPSDRFSAERTGGSVSTLTIQRTQQEDSAVYLCASSLVPGTGEKLFFGSGTQLSVL.

The chain joins TRBV6-5 to TRBJ1-2; TRBD1 matches at 8 bases. The germline V gene has CDR1 MNHEY and CDR2 SVGAGI. Trimming took 7 bases from V and 8 from J; bases not matched to a gene: 6. The CDR3 consists of 12 residues. DNA for the CDR3: TGTGCCAGCACCAGGACAGGGTGGGGCTACACCTTC. This codes for CASTRTGWGYTF.

The gene calls are TRBV6-6 and TRBJ2-6; D gene uncertain. Between the trimmed V and J ends, which lost 7 bases and 2 bases, there was a span of 12 bases. The CDR3 loop spans 15 amino acids. From germline, CDR1 is MNHNY and CDR2 SVGAGI (reference sequence). The CDR3: CASIDKGTGANVLTF. The CDR3 nucleotides read TGTGCCAGCATCGACAAGGGCACTGGGGCCAACGTCCTGACTTTC.

V and J are TRBV24-1 and TRBJ2-3; 7 bases line up with TRBD2. The V gene end was trimmed by 9 bases and the J gene end by 6 bases; junction bases not matched to a gene: 2. The CDR3 length is 11 residues. CDR1 is KGHDR, CDR2 SFDVKD, per germline. The chain's CDR3 is CATGGGDTQYF. The CDR3 coding sequence is TGTGCCACCGGGGGAGGGGATACGCAGTATTTT.

V gene TRBV7-7 combines with J gene TRBJ2-1; TRBD2 aligns across 13 bases. This CDR3 spans 17 amino acids. After removal of 5 bases from V and 0 bases from J, the junction contained 4 bases not matched to a gene. Per the germline V gene, CDR1 is SSHAT and CDR2 is FNYEAQ (reference sequence). The CDR3 DNA sequence: TGTGCCAGCAGCCCACTAGCGGGAGGGCTCTCCTACAATGAGCAGTTCTTC. It encodes CASSPLAGGLSYNEQFF. Drawing the rest from reference TRBV7-7 and TRBJ2-1, the complete variable domain is GAGVSQSPRYKVTKRGQDVTLRCDPISSHATLYWYQQALGQGPEFLTYFNYEAQPDKSGLPSDRFSAERPEGSISTLTIQRTEQRDSAMYRCASSPLAGGLSYNEQFFGPGTRLTVL.

This clone was recorded once. The rearrangement uses TRBV5-1 and TRBJ1-2; perhaps TRBD1 as D (6 bases). V was clipped by 7 bases and J by 4 bases, with 17 bases between them. The CDR3 extends over 14 amino acids. Germline CDR1 and CDR2: SGHRS and YFSETQ. DNA of the CDR3: TGCGCCAGCCTCTGGGGGCCTGAGGCCTATGGCTACACCTTC. Its translation: CASLWGPEAYGYTF.

This chain links TRBV30 with TRBJ1-3; D is unresolved. The CDR3 runs 11 residues. Germline CDR1 GTSNPN, CDR2 SVGIG (reference sequence). V shed 5 bases and J shed 2 bases, with 4 bases lying between them. In nucleotides, the CDR3 is TGTGCCTGGGAAACTGGAAACACCATATATTTT. Its translation: CAWETGNTIYF.

The table lists this clone with a few counts. The chain employs TRBV7-9 and TRBJ1-1; D unclear. The CDR3 is made up of 13 amino acids. Trimming took off 5 bases at V and 0 bases at J, with 7 bases between the two ends. The V gene's germline CDR1 is SEHNR and CDR2 FQNEAQ (reference sequence). The CDR3 here is CASSPRVNTEAFF. The CDR3 coding sequence is TGTGCCAGCAGCCCCCGAGTGAACACTGAAGCTTTCTTT.

The V gene is TRBV4-1, the J gene TRBJ2-1; TRBD1 agrees at 9 bases. This CDR3 spans 14 amino acids. CDR1 is MGHRA and CDR2 is YSYEKL in the germline V gene. J lost 15 bases, V lost 2 bases, and 11 bases had no gene match. The CDR3 protein is CASSQTTGGVLRFF. In DNA form, the CDR3 reads TGCGCCAGCAGCCAAACCACAGGGGGCGTATTAAGGTTCTTC.

The gene calls are TRBV7-9 and TRBJ2-7, with a tentative D call TRBD1 (6 bases). Per the germline V gene, CDR1 is SEHNR and CDR2 is FQNEAQ (reference sequence). The CDR3 is 15 residues long. The V end was cut by 4 bases, the J end by 4 bases, with 17 bases between. This CDR3 reads CASSSPGTLIYEQYF. CDR3 bases: TGTGCCAGCAGCTCACCCGGGACACTGATATACGAGCAGTACTTC.

The rearrangement joins TRBV7-2 to TRBJ1-3, with D uncertain. Germline values: CDR1 SGHTA, CDR2 FQGNSA. This CDR3 has 16 residues. V was cut by 1 base and J by 9 bases, with 19 bases left in between. This CDR3 reads CASSLVAGGVGGTIYF. CDR3 nucleotide sequence: TGTGCCAGCAGCTTAGTGGCGGGTGGGGTTGGCGGCACCATATATTTT.

The chain combines TRBV7-2 with TRBJ2-5; D may be TRBD1 (5 bases). The germline V and J ends were trimmed by 5 bases and 4 bases, with 11 bases remaining between them. The CDR3 has 13 amino acids. In germline, CDR1 is SGHTA, CDR2 FQGNSA. CDR3: CASSRTWGETQYF. As DNA, the CDR3 is TGTGCCAGCAGCCGGACATGGGGAGAGACCCAGTACTTC.

The rearrangement uses TRBV6-2 or TRBV6-3 and TRBJ2-1; 11 nucleotides line up with TRBD1. Germline lookup yields CDR1 MNHEY and CDR2 SVGEGT. CDR3 length: 15 amino acids. J gave up 7 bases and V 5 bases, and 7 bases lay outside the gene matches. CDR3 DNA: TGTGCCAGCAGTGACGGGACAGGGGGAATTAATGAGCAGTTCTTC. This gives the protein CASSDGTGGINEQFF.

This chain joins TRBV4-1 and TRBJ1-6; D uncertain. The CDR3 loop spans 13 amino acids. Trimming removed 3 bases from V and 14 bases from J, with 14 bases in between. Germline-derived CDR1 and CDR2 are MGHRA and YSYEKL. CDR3 loop: CASSHPERLTLHF. The CDR3 DNA reads TGCGCCAGCAGCCACCCCGAGAGGCTAACCCTCCACTTT.